This T cell receptor (beta chain) was identified in a study of CD8+ T cells in alopecia areata. On the study more broadly: Among treated patients, oral tofacitinib was administered at 5 to 10 mg twice daily.

Treatment given: oral pan-JAK inhibitor, 5-10 mg twice daily. Extraction of RNA preceded its reverse transcription into cDNA, which served as the sequencing template. Data came from immunoSEQ multiplex PCR; TCRdb stores just in-frame clones and leaves some out. The sample shows hundreds of thousands of clones, around 64% of them seen only once. This sequence was found in a human donor with alopecia areata. Sequencing was performed on CD4+ T cells sorted from blood, taken between weeks 51 and 54, from a patient treated with tofacitinib.

Here the CDR3 reads CASSYSPGVVEQYF. CDR3 bases: TGTGCCAGCAGTTACTCACCAGGGGTGGTCGAGCAGTACTTC. V is TRBV6-5 and J is TRBJ2-7, with a weak D call TRBD1 (6 bases). The CDR3 runs 14 residues. Germline V CDR1 and CDR2: MNHEY, SVGAGI. Trimming shortened V by 0 bases and J by 6 bases, and 12 bases separated the two germline ends.